This record concerns one T cell receptor (beta chain) sequence. What it binds is not known. Researchers amplified the TCR beta CDR3 regions from RNA transcripts. First-round RT-PCR of the TCR CDR3 relied on the HTBI primer set. TCRdb reprocessed the multiplex PCR reads via MiXCR and lists one record per CDR3 protein. This table holds more than 500,000 distinct CDR3 sequences, around 45% found once. This sample is drawn from a study of T cells in Graves' hyperthyroidism and ophthalmopathy. General study results and limits: Peripheral blood also featured most of the thyroid clonotypes expanded above 0.001. It was a median about 6.5 months before onset that the model predicted ophthalmopathy.

The CDR3 is made up of 19 amino acids. V gave up 0 bases and J gave up 1 base, with 17 bases separating them. Germline CDR1 and CDR2: SGDLS and YYNGEE. The V call is TRBV9, the J call TRBJ2-6; a possible D gene is TRBD1 (5 bases). This TCR came from an adult woman with Graves' disease, either hyperthyroidism or ophthalmopathy (not recorded which). What was sequenced was peripheral blood or thyroid tissue (not recorded which). The CDR3, as DNA: TGTGCCAGCAGCGTAGGTTTGTTGGGTCAGGGTTCTGGGGCCAACGTCCTGACTTTC. Encoded protein: CASSVGLLGQGSGANVLTF.